Following are 30 T cell receptor beta chains from one sample sequenced in a study of T-cell reconstitution after alpha-beta-depleted transplantation in children. Preparation of the TCRbeta library involved a method that used unique molecular identifiers. TCRdb redid the calling of the PCR reads with MiXCR, one entry per CDR3 protein. Seen here are 750,000 to 950,000 distinct CDR3 sequences, approximately 15% observed once, and the top ten hold roughly 4.8%. The input for sequencing was PBMCs, mostly from graft donor cells, taken 360 days after TCRalphabeta/CD19-depleted stem cell transplant. These TCRs come from a male patient aged 5 to 17 who had a stem cell transplant for acute lymphoblastic leukemia, so the T cells may come from the graft donor.

This clonotype has at least ten counts. The genes are TRBV5-1 and TRBJ2-3; D gene uncertain. This CDR3 is 12 amino acids long. Germline CDR1 SGHRS, CDR2 YFSETQ. Trimming cost V 5 bases and J 4 bases, with 8 bases left between them. In DNA, the CDR3 is TGCGCCAGCAGTCCGAGTCCAGATACGCAGTATTTT. Its translation: CASSPSPDTQYF. Variable domain in full (rest from reference TRBV5-1 and TRBJ2-3): KAGVTQTPRYLIKTRGQQVTLSCSPISGHRSVSWYQQTPGQGLQFLFEYFSETQRNKGNFPGRFSGRQFSNSRSEMNVSTLELGDSALYLCASSPSPDTQYFGPGTRLTVL.

J is TRBJ2-4 and V is TRBV13; the D gene is possibly TRBD2 (5 bases). The germline V gene has CDR1 PRHDT and CDR2 FYEKMQ (reference sequence). V lost 2 bases to trimming and J lost 1 base, with 12 bases between them. This CDR3 has 16 amino acids. CDR3 sequence reads: CASSLIGRRAKNIQYF. The CDR3 bases are TGTGCCAGCAGCTTAATTGGGCGGAGGGCCAAAAACATTCAGTACTTC.

This chain joins TRBV21-1 and TRBJ2-7. TRBV21-1 is a recognized pseudogene. The CDR3 contains 13 residues. The DNA for the CDR3 is TGTGCCAGCAGTTCAGTCTTTTCCTACGAGCAGTACTTC. Translating gives CASSSVFSYEQYF.

This clonotype showed up just a few times. The V gene is TRBV5-1, the J gene TRBJ2-5; D remains unclear. CDR3 length: 15 amino acids. Trimming shortened V by 0 bases and J by 7 bases, and 16 bases separated the two germline ends. The germline gives CDR1 SGHRS, CDR2 YFSETQ. CDR3 DNA sequence: TGCGCCAGCAGCTTGGACCTAAATAGACCCGGGACCCAGTACTTC. Amino acids: CASSLDLNRPGTQYF.

The rearrangement uses TRBV19 and TRBJ1-2; 9 bases fit TRBD1. CDR1 and CDR2 (germline): LNHDA, SQIVND (reference sequence). The CDR3 spans 15 residues. V shed 8 bases, J shed 5 bases, and the junction held 12 bases outside the gene matches. The CDR3 loop is CASLVRPGQGYGYTF. For the CDR3, the DNA is TGTGCCAGTTTGGTGAGGCCGGGACAGGGTTATGGCTACACCTTC.

The genes are TRBV6-1 and TRBJ1-2; 8 nucleotides agree with TRBD1. The V gene end was trimmed by 6 bases and the J gene end by 4 bases; junction bases not matched to a gene: 7. Germline V gene data show CDR1 as MNHNS and CDR2 as SASEGT. This CDR3 has 14 residues. CDR3 residues: CASRGAGGLYGYTF. The CDR3 coding sequence is TGTGCCAGCAGGGGCGCAGGGGGCCTCTATGGCTACACCTTC.

CDR3 in amino acids: CASRGQGSAYEQYF. The CDR3 nucleotides are TGTGCCAGTAGGGGACAGGGGAGTGCCTACGAGCAGTACTTC. The genes are TRBV19 and TRBJ2-7, with TRBD1 identical over 10 bases. The CDR3 has 14 residues. Per the germline V gene, CDR1 is LNHDA and CDR2 is SQIVND (reference sequence). With 6 bases clipped from V and 2 bases from J, the junction kept 4 bases outside the gene matches.

This clonotype was observed many times. The chain employs TRBV7-9 and TRBJ1-1, with 7 bases aligning to TRBD1. Trimming at V came to 2 bases and at J to 2 bases, leaving 5 bases not matched to a gene. Per germline, CDR1 SEHNR and CDR2 FQNEAQ (reference sequence). The CDR3 totals 15 residues. The CDR3 sequence: CASSLRGGGNTEAFF. As DNA, the CDR3 is TGTGCCAGCAGCTTAAGAGGGGGCGGAAACACTGAAGCTTTCTTT.

The rearrangement joins TRBV5-1 to TRBJ2-1, with 11 positions matching TRBD2. CDR1 is SGHRS, CDR2 YFSETQ, per germline. V was clipped by 0 bases and J by 7 bases; unmatched bases: 9. CDR3 size: 17 residues. The CDR3 DNA reads TGCGCCAGCAGCTTGGTGCCTAGCGGGAGGCGGGGGAATGAGCAGTTCTTC. Translating gives CASSLVPSGRRGNEQFF.

The chain links TRBV7-2 to TRBJ2-7; 13 nucleotides line up with TRBD2. This CDR3 has 23 residues. The germline gives CDR1 SGHTA, CDR2 FQGNSA. V was clipped by 2 bases and J by 0 bases; unmatched bases: 22. CDR3 coding DNA: TGTGCCAGCAGCTTATCGATATGGACCGGACCGGGACTAGCGGGACAGAGCTCCTACGAGCAGTACTTC. Its translation: CASSLSIWTGPGLAGQSSYEQYF. The variable domain in full, completed from reference TRBV7-2 and TRBJ2-7, reads GAGVSQSPSNKVTEKGKDVELRCDPISGHTALYWYRQSLGQGLEFLIYFQGNSAPDKSGLPSDRFSAERTGGSVSTLTIQRTQQEDSAVYLCASSLSIWTGPGLAGQSSYEQYFGPGTRLTVT.

This clonotype was detected only a few times. V and J are TRBV9 and TRBJ2-3; 8 bases are shared with TRBD2. This CDR3 region has 15 residues. V gave up 0 bases and J gave up 7 bases; unmatched junction bases: 7. Germline V CDR1 and CDR2: SGDLS, YYNGEE. This CDR3 reads CASSVDRLAGYTQYF. The CDR3 nucleotides are TGTGCCAGCAGCGTAGATCGGCTAGCGGGTTATACGCAGTATTTT. Full variable domain (outside the CDR3, taken from reference TRBV9 and TRBJ2-3): DSGVTQTPKHLITATGQRVTLRCSPRSGDLSVYWYQQSLDQGLQFLIQYYNGEERAKGNILERFSAQQFPDLHSELNLSSLELGDSALYFCASSVDRLAGYTQYFGPGTRLTVL.

The V gene is TRBV19, the J gene TRBJ2-2; TRBD1 might be the D (6 bases). Germline CDR1 and CDR2: LNHDA and SQIVND (reference sequence). The CDR3 totals 15 residues. Between the trimmed V and J ends, which lost 4 bases and 5 bases, there was a span of 14 bases. The CDR3 here is CASSTLATGTGELFF. The CDR3 nucleotides read TGTGCCAGTAGTACCTTAGCCACAGGGACCGGGGAGCTGTTTTTT.

This clonotype occurred many times. The chain joins TRBV18 to TRBJ2-1, with D perhaps TRBD2 (6 bases). The CDR3 runs 17 residues. The germline V gene has CDR1 KGHSH and CDR2 LQKENI. Trimming shortened V by 3 bases and J by 0 bases, and 15 bases separated the two germline ends. CDR3: CASSPRLAKSSYNEQFF. The CDR3 nucleotides read TGTGCCAGCTCACCTCGGCTAGCGAAAAGCTCCTACAATGAGCAGTTCTTC.

The J gene is TRBJ2-1, the V gene TRBV9; D not certain. Germline CDR1 is SGDLS and CDR2 is YYNGEE. This CDR3 spans 14 amino acids. V was shortened by 3 bases and J by 4 bases, with 11 bases between the two germline ends. CDR3 in DNA: TGTGCCAGCAGCGATTCCCTAGTATACAATGAGCAGTTCTTC. Protein product: CASSDSLVYNEQFF.

J is TRBJ1-1 and V is TRBV7-8; D not resolved. V lost 4 bases and J 5 bases, leaving 11 bases between the germline ends. CDR1 and CDR2 from the germline V gene are SGHVS and FQNEAQ. The CDR3 runs to 13 residues. CDR3 coding DNA: TGTGCCAGCAGCTCCGCCCTGGTGACTGAAGCTTTCTTT. It is translated as CASSSALVTEAFF.

This clonotype was detected many times. V gene TRBV5-1 combines with J gene TRBJ1-6; D gene unclear. Deletions cut 3 bases from V and 2 bases from J, with 9 bases between. The CDR3 contains 15 residues. Germline assignment: CDR1 SGHRS and CDR2 YFSETQ. The DNA of the CDR3 is TGCGCCAGCAGCTCTGGGGTAACCTATAATTCACCCCTCCACTTT. This codes for CASSSGVTYNSPLHF.

V and J are TRBV5-1 and TRBJ2-5, with 8 bases aligning to TRBD2. CDR3 length equals 15 residues. CDR1 SGHRS and CDR2 YFSETQ come from the germline V gene. The trim removed 2 bases at V and 3 bases at J, leaving 6 bases unmatched. For the CDR3, the DNA is TGCGCCAGCAGCTTCGGACTAGCAACTGAAGAGACCCAGTACTTC. Amino acids: CASSFGLATEETQYF.

This clonotype came up a few times. The chain couples TRBV27 to TRBJ1-4, with unresolved D. The CDR3 length is 14 residues. V was pared by 4 bases and J by 8 bases, with 14 bases between. From germline, CDR1 is MNHEY and CDR2 SMNVEV (reference sequence). This CDR3 is CASSWAWGQEKLFF. CDR3 sequence (DNA): TGTGCCAGCAGTTGGGCATGGGGTCAAGAAAAACTGTTTTTT.

Comment on this clonotype: A much larger clone differs from this one at a single base, so this may be a read error. The gene calls are TRBV29-1 and TRBJ2-3; 12 positions match TRBD2. Germline lookup yields CDR1 SQVTM and CDR2 ANQGSEA. The CDR3 extends over 14 amino acids. CDR3 in amino acids: CSVVTSGGTDTQFF. The CDR3 coding sequence is TGCAGCGTCGTGACTAGCGGGGGCACAGATACGCAGTTTTTT.

This clonotype was observed a few times. The CDR3: CASSQGRGKALAYEQYF. The CDR3 bases are TGCGCCAGCAGCCAAGGAAGGGGGAAGGCCCTCGCCTACGAGCAGTACTTC. The V gene is TRBV4-1, the J gene TRBJ2-7; possibly TRBD1 for D (6 bases). CDR1 is MGHRA, CDR2 YSYEKL, per germline. V was pared by 1 base and J by 2 bases, with 18 bases between. The CDR3 sequence is 17 residues long.

This chain connects TRBV12-3 or TRBV12-4 to TRBJ2-7, with D unclear. The V gene lost 3 bases and the J gene lost 3 bases, with 9 bases spanning the gap. The CDR3 length is 13 residues. The CDR3 region has the DNA TGTGCCAGCAGTTTGGCACAGTTCTACGAGCAGTACTTC. Its translation is CASSLAQFYEQYF.

This rearrangement joins TRBV4-1 to TRBJ2-7, with a tentative D call TRBD1 (6 bases). Germline V CDR1 and CDR2: MGHRA, YSYEKL. Trimming stripped 0 bases from V and 3 bases from J, with 18 bases between. The CDR3 loop spans 17 amino acids. The CDR3 nucleotides are TGCGCCAGCAGCCAAGATCAAGCCGCGACAGGTATCTACGAGCAGTACTTC. Translation gives CASSQDQAATGIYEQYF.

The J gene is TRBJ1-3, the V gene TRBV28; the D is unclear. CDR3 size: 15 residues. Germline values: CDR1 MDHEN, CDR2 SYDVKM. V dropped 6 bases and J dropped 0 bases, with 12 bases sitting between them. The CDR3: CASSYDTHSGNTIYF. For the CDR3, the DNA is TGTGCCAGCAGCTACGACACGCACTCTGGAAACACCATATATTTT. The full variable domain, in which reference TRBV28 and TRBJ1-3 provide the parts outside the CDR3, is DVKVTQSSRYLVKRTGEKVFLECVQDMDHENMFWYRQDPGLGLRLIYFSYDVKMKEKGDIPEGYSVSREKKERFSLILESASTNQTSMYLCASSYDTHSGNTIYFGEGSWLTVV.

The V gene is TRBV5-5, the J gene TRBJ1-4; 7 nucleotides align to TRBD1. Germline V gene lookup returns CDR1 SGHKS and CDR2 YYEKEE (reference sequence). V shed 2 bases, J shed 3 bases, and the junction held 4 bases outside the gene matches. The CDR3 consists of 15 residues. The CDR3 is CASSLTGDPNEKLFF. CDR3 DNA sequence: TGTGCCAGCAGCTTAACAGGGGACCCTAATGAAAAACTGTTTTTT.

This clonotype has only a few counts. The chain is built from TRBV25-1 and TRBJ2-7, with D possibly TRBD2 on 6 matching bases. V lost 2 bases to trimming and J lost 7 bases, with 12 bases between them. The CDR3 totals 13 residues. The germline V gene has CDR1 MGHDK and CDR2 SYGVNS. CDR3 sequence: CASSEIGAGEQYF. CDR3 DNA sequence: TGTGCCAGCAGTGAAATAGGGGCGGGGGAGCAGTACTTC.

The gene calls are TRBV15 and TRBJ1-5; TRBD1 agrees at 9 bases. Per germline, CDR1 LNHNV and CDR2 YYDKDF (reference sequence). The CDR3 loop spans 16 amino acids. Trimming removed 5 bases from V and 5 bases from J; junction bases left unmatched: 10. The CDR3 loop is CATSGWDREGDQPQHF. For the CDR3, the DNA is TGTGCCACCAGCGGCTGGGACAGGGAGGGAGATCAGCCCCAGCATTTT.

Details on this clonotype: One junction end does not reproduce the germline sequence, and a read error may be involved. V usage is TRBV5-1 and J usage is TRBJ2-1, with TRBD2 matching 13 bases. Germline V gives CDR1 SGHRS, CDR2 YFSETQ. This CDR3 is built from 19 residues. The CDR3 reads CASSWTSGSIAASYIEQFF. DNA of the CDR3: TGCGCCAGCAGCTGGACTAGCGGGAGTATCGCGGCGTCCTACATTGAGCAGTTCTTC.

This sequence joins TRBV4-1 and TRBJ2-1; the match to TRBD2 covers 8 bases. Germline loops: CDR1 MGHRA, CDR2 YSYEKL. The CDR3 has 17 amino acids. V lost 2 bases and J lost 7; bases outside the gene matches: 13. CDR3 protein: CASSQSNGRARTNEQFF. The CDR3 DNA reads as TGCGCCAGCAGCCAATCAAACGGGAGGGCTAGGACGAATGAGCAGTTCTTC.

The V and J genes are TRBV12-3 or TRBV12-4 and TRBJ2-1, with TRBD2 matching over 8 bases. V gave up 3 bases and J gave up 13 bases; unmatched junction bases: 2. This CDR3 spans 11 amino acids. Here the CDR3 DNA reads TGTGCCAGCAGTTTTGGGACTAGACAGTTCTTC. It encodes CASSFGTRQFF.

CDR3 bases: TGCAGCGTTGGACTAGCGGGAGGTCGCTCCTACGAGCAGTACTTC. As protein: CSVGLAGGRSYEQYF. The chain uses TRBV29-1 and TRBJ2-7; 13 nucleotides line up with TRBD2. This CDR3 has 15 amino acids. The germline V gene encodes CDR1 SQVTM and CDR2 ANQGSEA. V lost 4 bases to trimming and J lost 0 bases; unmatched junction nucleotides: 3.